What follows are 24 T cell receptor beta chains derived from one specimen sequenced in a study of T cells in Graves' hyperthyroidism and ophthalmopathy. What was amplified from RNA transcripts were TCR beta CDR3 regions. The HTBI primer set served for first-round RT-PCR of the TCR CDR3. TCRdb re-derived calls from the multiplex PCR reads in MiXCR, one entry per CDR3 protein. The data hold under 300,000 distinct CDR3 sequences, with approximately 13% observed a single time. The sample comprised blood. These receptors all stem from a woman in her 40s with Graves' hyperthyroidism.

Of note for this clonotype: This is likely a read error, given that the CDR3 carries no conserved phenylalanine or tryptophan at its end. Because the CDR3's place on the DNA is in doubt, the DNA is left out and the CDR3 is given as listed by TCRdb. The chain recombines TRBV3-1 with TRBJ2-5; the D call in the table, TRBD1, was not verified against the DNA. Germline CDR1 LGHDT, CDR2 YNNKEL (reference sequence). The CDR3 numbers 13 amino acids, ends counted. The CDR3 sequence: CASSPGQGETEYL.

This sequence joins TRBV5-1 and TRBJ1-2, with a possible D match to TRBD1 (6 bases). The length of the CDR3 is 14 residues. V lost 4 bases to trimming and J lost 6 bases, with 16 bases between them. Germline CDR1 SGHRS, CDR2 YFSETQ. The CDR3 spells CASSPAGEKDGYTF. The CDR3 DNA is TGCGCCAGCAGCCCGGCAGGGGAAAAGGATGGCTACACCTTC.

Ten or more counts support this clonotype. This sequence joins TRBV6-1 and TRBJ1-1; TRBD1 agrees at 7 bases. This CDR3 comprises 18 residues. CDR1 is MNHNS, CDR2 SASEGT, per germline. The V segment lost 6 bases and the J segment 0 bases; nucleotides outside the gene matches: 16. The CDR3 nucleotides are TGTGCCAGCAGAACTAGGTCGACAGGGAGGGGAATGAACACTGAAGCTTTCTTT. This translates into CASRTRSTGRGMNTEAFF.

This clonotype was detected a few times. This rearrangement joins TRBV19 to TRBJ2-7; D uncertain. CDR3 length equals 14 residues. The germline V gene has CDR1 LNHDA and CDR2 SQIVND (reference sequence). Trimming stripped 3 bases from V and 1 base from J, with 10 bases between. CDR3 in DNA: TGTGCCAGTAGTATGAAAATATTTTCCTACGAGCAGTACTTC. Encoded protein: CASSMKIFSYEQYF.

This clonotype was seen at least ten times. V gene TRBV24-1 combines with J gene TRBJ1-5; D unclear. The germline CDR1 and CDR2 sequences are KGHDR and SFDVKD. Deletions cut 3 bases from V and 5 bases from J, with 13 bases between. The CDR3 is made up of 15 amino acids. CDR3 coding DNA: TGTGCCACCAGTGATCCTAACAATTACCATCAGCCCCAGCATTTT. Protein sequence: CATSDPNNYHQPQHF.

This clonotype came up a few times. The V call is TRBV7-9, the J call TRBJ2-1, with 14 positions matching TRBD2. V shed 3 bases, J shed 9 bases, and the junction held 7 bases outside the gene matches. CDR1 and CDR2 (germline): SEHNR, FQNEAQ (reference sequence). This CDR3 contains 16 residues. CDR3 sequence (DNA): TGTGCCAGCAGCTTCCCAGGGACTAGCGGGAGTCCTGAGCAGTTCTTC. Encoded protein: CASSFPGTSGSPEQFF.

This clonotype came up many times. The rearrangement joins TRBV20-1 to TRBJ2-1, with D unresolved. With 1 base removed from V and 5 bases from J, the gap between germline ends came to 6 bases. Germline values: CDR1 DFQATT, CDR2 SNEGSKA (reference sequence). The CDR3 runs 12 residues. This CDR3 is CSARVGDNEQFF. CDR3 bases: TGCAGTGCTAGAGTAGGCGACAATGAGCAGTTCTTC.

In its sample, this clonotype was seen a few times. The chain links TRBV19 to TRBJ1-3; tentative D call: TRBD1 (5 bases). This CDR3 contains 15 residues. V lost 6 bases and J 0 bases, leaving 12 bases between the germline ends. Germline values: CDR1 LNHDA, CDR2 SQIVND (reference sequence). In DNA form, the CDR3 reads TGTGCCAGTAGACCGGGACCGACCTCTGGAAACACCATATATTTT. It specifies CASRPGPTSGNTIYF.

The chain employs TRBV9 and TRBJ1-2, with D uncertain. Germline V gives CDR1 SGDLS, CDR2 YYNGEE. The CDR3 runs 15 residues. V was shortened by 4 bases and J by 4 bases, with 17 bases between the two germline ends. The DNA for the CDR3 is TGTGCCAGCAGCCTAACAAGTTCCGGGAGCTATGGCTACACCTTC. This sequence encodes CASSLTSSGSYGYTF.

This clonotype occurred a few times. A read error may produce the germline difference seen at one junction end. The chain uses TRBV5-4 and TRBJ1-1, with TRBD1 matching 9 bases. Looked up from germline, CDR1 is SGHNT and CDR2 is YYREEE (reference sequence). This CDR3 contains 16 residues. The CDR3 DNA reads TGTGCCAGCAGCTTGGATCCGGGACAGGGCTTGTCTGAGGCTTTCTTT. It translates to CASSLDPGQGLSEAFF.

This clonotype was observed a few times. Given a much more abundant clone one base away, this may be a read error. V usage is TRBV20-1 and J usage is TRBJ2-3; TRBD2 aligns across 8 bases. The CDR3 has 13 residues. Germline CDR1 DFQATT, CDR2 SNEGSKA (reference sequence). The V and J ends lost 3 bases and 8 bases, in that order; junction bases with no gene match: 7. The CDR3 DNA reads TGCAGTGCTAGGGGACTAGGGATAGGTACGCAGTATTTT. Translating it yields CSARGLGIGTQYF.

The chain employs TRBV5-8 and TRBJ1-2; no clear D gene. Germline CDR1 is SGHTS and CDR2 is YDEGEE. V was pared by 4 bases and J by 6 bases, with 22 bases between. This CDR3 is 16 amino acids long. Written as DNA, the CDR3 is TGTGCCAGCAGCCCACGGTCGGCTCTCCTGGGAGATGGCTACACCTTC. Its translation is CASSPRSALLGDGYTF.

This clonotype was seen at least ten times. The V gene is TRBV20-1, the J gene TRBJ2-7; maybe TRBD1 (5 bases). This CDR3 contains 15 residues. Germline CDR1 and CDR2: DFQATT and SNEGSKA (reference sequence). V lost 0 bases, J lost 1 base, and 13 bases lay in between. In DNA form, the CDR3 reads TGCAGTGCTAGAGATCCTCAGGGATTTTCCTACGAGCAGTACTTC. It codes for CSARDPQGFSYEQYF.

This clonotype was seen a few times. In nucleotides, the CDR3 is TGTGCCATCAGGGACCAACAGGGGGACACCGGGGAGCTGTTTTTT. The encoded protein is CAIRDQQGDTGELFF. The genes are TRBV10-3 and TRBJ2-2; the match to TRBD1 covers 8 bases. Per germline, CDR1 ENHRY and CDR2 SYGVKD. The CDR3 totals 15 residues. The ends lost 6 bases at V and 3 bases at J; junction bases unmatched: 6.

The chain employs TRBV5-1 and TRBJ2-4; no firm D call. CDR1 SGHRS and CDR2 YFSETQ come from the germline V gene. V was cut by 4 bases and J by 1 base, with 12 bases left in between. The CDR3 consists of 15 residues. The CDR3 nucleotides read TGCGCCAGCAGCCCCTCTATTGGGGCCAAAAACATTCAGTACTTC. Translating gives CASSPSIGAKNIQYF.

J is TRBJ2-7 and V is TRBV3-1, with D perhaps TRBD2 (7 bases). Germline V CDR1 and CDR2: LGHDT, YNNKEL (reference sequence). The V end was cut by 0 bases, the J end by 4 bases, with 25 bases between. The CDR3 covers 19 residues. This chain's CDR3 is CASSQDPTGLGGSMYEQYF. DNA for the CDR3: TGTGCCAGCAGCCAAGACCCTACAGGGTTAGGCGGGAGTATGTACGAGCAGTACTTC.

This clonotype has only a few counts. This chain joins TRBV5-8 and TRBJ1-2; D call uncertain. The CDR3 spans 15 residues. CDR1 SGHTS and CDR2 YDEGEE come from the germline V gene. V was clipped by 1 base and J by 4 bases, with 14 bases between them. The DNA of the CDR3 is TGTGCCAGCAGCTTGTCCGGCCCGGGTGGCTATGGCTACACCTTC. Translation gives CASSLSGPGGYGYTF.

This clonotype has at least ten counts. CDR3 sequence reads: CARGGQDTDTQYF. The DNA for the CDR3 is TGTGCCAGAGGGGGACAGGACACAGATACGCAGTATTTT. The chain is built from TRBV2 and TRBJ2-3; TRBD1 matches 8 bases. Per the germline V gene, CDR1 is SNHLY and CDR2 is FYNNEI. CDR3 length: 13 residues. V shed 9 bases and J 2 bases; nucleotides not matched to a gene: 4.

The CDR3 is CASSQWSAGGYNEQFF. The CDR3 DNA reads TGTGCCAGCAGCCAATGGTCAGCGGGAGGGTACAATGAGCAGTTCTTC. The V and J genes are TRBV3-1 and TRBJ2-1; TRBD2 agrees at 10 bases. V trimming: 2 bases; J trimming: 4 bases; junction bases outside the gene matches: 5. CDR3 length: 16 residues. Per germline, CDR1 LGHDT and CDR2 YNNKEL (reference sequence).

V gene TRBV2 combines with J gene TRBJ2-7; D possibly matches TRBD1 or TRBD2 (5 bases each). This CDR3 contains 11 residues. The V gene lost 6 bases and the J gene lost 5 bases, with 8 bases spanning the gap. Per germline, CDR1 SNHLY and CDR2 FYNNEI. As DNA, the CDR3 is TGTGCCAGCAGGGGGACGAACGAGCAGTACTTC. This gives the protein CASRGTNEQYF.

The V gene is TRBV7-9, the J gene TRBJ2-7, with 11 bases aligning to TRBD2. Trimming took 5 bases from V and 7 from J; bases not matched to a gene: 4. This CDR3 has 13 amino acids. CDR1 and CDR2 from the germline V gene are SEHNR and FQNEAQ (reference sequence). The CDR3 loop is CASSQGLAGEQYF. Written as DNA, the CDR3 is TGTGCCAGCAGCCAAGGACTAGCGGGTGAGCAGTACTTC.

The chain combines TRBV29-1 with TRBJ1-3; a weak D match, TRBD1 (6 bases). The V end lost 5 bases, the J end lost 7 bases, and 21 bases lay between the germline ends. The CDR3 loop spans 15 amino acids. In germline, CDR1 is SQVTM, CDR2 ANQGSEA. The DNA for the CDR3 is TGCAGCGTTATAGGGGGGGGTTTTCGAGGTAACACCATATATTTT. Amino acids: CSVIGGGFRGNTIYF.

The chain links TRBV5-6 to TRBJ1-5, with a weak D call TRBD1 (5 bases). V was clipped by 1 base and J by 6 bases, with 11 bases between them. CDR1 SGHDT and CDR2 YYEEEE come from the germline V gene. This CDR3 is 14 amino acids long. The chain's CDR3 is CASSLWQGSQPQHF. In nucleotides, the CDR3 is TGTGCCAGCAGCTTGTGGCAGGGAAGTCAGCCCCAGCATTTT.

The rearrangement uses TRBV19 and TRBJ1-1; a weak D match, TRBD1 (6 bases). This CDR3 comprises 15 residues. The germline CDR1 and CDR2 sequences are LNHDA and SQIVND (reference sequence). V lost 8 bases, J lost 6 bases, and 22 bases lay in between. The CDR3, as DNA: TGTGCCAGTTCCGCGGGGGGCCGTTCCCTGTCTGAAGCTTTCTTT. Its protein is CASSAGGRSLSEAFF.